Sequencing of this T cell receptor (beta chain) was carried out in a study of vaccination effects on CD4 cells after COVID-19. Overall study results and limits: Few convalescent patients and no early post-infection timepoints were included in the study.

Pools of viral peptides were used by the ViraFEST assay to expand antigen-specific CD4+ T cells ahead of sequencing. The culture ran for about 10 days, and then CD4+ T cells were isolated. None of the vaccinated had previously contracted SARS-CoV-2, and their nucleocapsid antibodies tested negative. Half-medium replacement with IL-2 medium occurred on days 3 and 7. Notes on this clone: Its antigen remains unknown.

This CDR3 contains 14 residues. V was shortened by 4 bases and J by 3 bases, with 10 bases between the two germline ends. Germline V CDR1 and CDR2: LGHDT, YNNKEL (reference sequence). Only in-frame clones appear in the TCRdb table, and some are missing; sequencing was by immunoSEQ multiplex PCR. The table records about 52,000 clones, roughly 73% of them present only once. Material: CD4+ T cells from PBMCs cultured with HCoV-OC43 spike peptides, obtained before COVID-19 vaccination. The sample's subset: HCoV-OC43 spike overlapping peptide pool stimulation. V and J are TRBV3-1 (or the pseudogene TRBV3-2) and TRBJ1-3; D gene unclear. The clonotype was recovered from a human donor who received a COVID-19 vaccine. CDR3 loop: CASSLPSGGNTIYF. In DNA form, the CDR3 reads TGTGCCAGCAGCCTCCCGTCCGGTGGAAACACCATATATTTT.